One sample yielded the 16 T cell receptor beta chains listed below, sequenced in a study of T cells in Graves' hyperthyroidism and ophthalmopathy. Template material for amplifying TCR beta CDR3 regions consisted of RNA transcripts. The HTBI primer set was used in a first-round RT-PCR of the TCR CDR3. TCRdb called the multiplex PCR reads again in MiXCR, with one record for every CDR3 protein. The sample holds approximately 500,000 distinct CDR3 sequences, around 45% seen once. Source material: peripheral blood or thyroid tissue (not recorded which). These TCRs come from a woman aged 18 to 35 with Graves' hyperthyroidism.

This clonotype was seen at least ten times. The CDR3 DNA is TGTGCCAGCAGAAATCCTACTAGCGACCTTTACGAGCAGTACTTC. Protein: CASRNPTSDLYEQYF. The chain has TRBV2 and TRBJ2-7; 7 bases agree with TRBD2. There are 15 residues in the CDR3. The germline gives CDR1 SNHLY, CDR2 FYNNEI. The V and J ends lost 6 bases and 4 bases, in that order; junction bases with no gene match: 12.

The V and J genes are TRBV12-3 or TRBV12-4 and TRBJ1-4, with D possibly being TRBD1 (5 bases). V shed 3 bases and J shed 10 bases, with 12 bases lying between them. The CDR3 is 13 residues long. The DNA for the CDR3 is TGTGCCAGCAGTTTTTCGGGGGGTGGAAAACTGTTTTTT. Translation gives CASSFSGGGKLFF.

The V call is TRBV2, the J call TRBJ2-7, with TRBD2 matching 10 bases. Trimming cost V 2 bases and J 5 bases; bases outside gene matches: 6. Germline V gene sequence: CDR1 SNHLY, CDR2 FYNNEI. There are 15 residues in the CDR3. The CDR3 region is CASSESASGSHEQYF. CDR3 nucleotide sequence: TGTGCCAGCAGTGAAAGCGCTAGCGGGAGCCACGAGCAGTACTTC. The full variable domain, with the rest looked up from reference TRBV2 and TRBJ2-7, is EPEVTQTPSHQVTQMGQEVILRCVPISNHLYFYWYRQILGQKVEFLVSFYNNEISEKSEIFDDQFSVERPDGSNFTLKIRSTKLEDSAMYFCASSESASGSHEQYFGPGTRLTVT.

J is TRBJ2-3 and V is TRBV12-3 or TRBV12-4; 10 nucleotides match TRBD2. Trimming cost V 4 bases and J 3 bases; bases outside gene matches: 1. The CDR3 runs 14 residues. CDR3 coding DNA: TGTGCCAGCAGTTCGGGACTAGCGACAGATACGCAGTATTTT. Protein sequence: CASSSGLATDTQYF.

This clonotype was counted many times. The V gene is TRBV10-3, the J gene TRBJ2-7; either TRBD1 or TRBD2 may fit D (5 bases each). CDR1 ENHRY and CDR2 SYGVKD come from the germline V gene. Trimming took 10 bases from V and 5 from J, leaving 21 bases between them. CDR3 length: 14 amino acids. The CDR3 nucleotides are TGTGCCAGCACCAAACCTGGGACGTTCCACGAGCAGTACTTC. This encodes CASTKPGTFHEQYF.

In the case of this clonotype: This clone may be a read error of a much larger clone one base away. The chain couples TRBV9 to TRBJ1-3; TRBD1 might be the D (6 bases). The germline V gene encodes CDR1 SGDLS and CDR2 YYNGEE. Trimming stripped 3 bases from V and 2 bases from J, with 9 bases between. This CDR3 spans 14 amino acids. The CDR3, as DNA: TGTGCCAGCAGCGAGACAGGCCCTGGAAACACCATATATTTT. Protein: CASSETGPGNTIYF.

This clonotype has just one count. The rearrangement joins TRBV24-1 to TRBJ2-2, with TRBD1 matching 12 bases. This CDR3 spans 16 amino acids. V lost 4 bases to trimming and J lost 7 bases; unmatched junction nucleotides: 6. The germline gives CDR1 KGHDR, CDR2 SFDVKD. The CDR3 DNA is TGTGCCACCAGTGACGCGGGACAGGGGGCCGGCGGGGAGCTGTTTTTT. This gives the protein CATSDAGQGAGGELFF.

This clonotype came up many times. This chain uses TRBV19 with TRBJ1-5; 7 bases line up with TRBD1. The J segment lost 7 bases and the V segment lost 8 bases, leaving 8 bases of the junction unmatched. Germline CDR1 is LNHDA and CDR2 is SQIVND (reference sequence). The CDR3 is made up of 13 amino acids. CDR3 in amino acids: CASADREGQPQHF. The CDR3 DNA reads TGTGCCAGTGCCGACAGGGAAGGGCAGCCCCAGCATTTT.

The genes are TRBV9 and TRBJ2-5, with 7 bases fitting TRBD2. J gave up 5 bases and V 1 base, and 11 bases lay outside the gene matches. Germline CDR1 SGDLS, CDR2 YYNGEE. The CDR3 contains 16 residues. The CDR3 reads CASSVRAGDAGETQYF. The DNA of the CDR3 is TGTGCCAGCAGCGTAAGGGCGGGAGATGCCGGGGAGACCCAGTACTTC.

The rearrangement joins TRBV4-2 to TRBJ2-3; 8 bases are shared with TRBD1. The CDR3 contains 15 residues. Looked up from germline, CDR1 is LGHNA and CDR2 is YNFKEQ. The J segment lost 0 bases and the V segment lost 5 bases, leaving 4 bases of the junction unmatched. CDR3 in amino acids: CASSFGQGSTDTQYF. CDR3 DNA sequence: TGTGCCAGCAGCTTTGGACAGGGAAGCACAGATACGCAGTATTTT.

V usage is TRBV20-1 and J usage is TRBJ2-2, with a possible D match to TRBD1 (5 bases). The CDR3 is made up of 12 amino acids. Germline V gene sequence: CDR1 DFQATT, CDR2 SNEGSKA (reference sequence). CDR3 DNA: TGCAGCTCTACAGGGAACACCGGGGAGCTGTTTTTT. It translates to CSSTGNTGELFF.

This sequence joins TRBV29-1 and TRBJ2-4; 13 nucleotides match TRBD2. Germline CDR1 SQVTM, CDR2 ANQGSEA. The CDR3 spans 14 residues. V lost 6 bases, J lost 8 bases, and 7 bases stayed unmatched. For the CDR3, the DNA is TGCAGCGTCTCGGGGACTAGCGGGAAAGACATTCAGTACTTC. It specifies CSVSGTSGKDIQYF. The complete variable domain, with remaining parts taken from reference TRBV29-1 and TRBJ2-4, reads SAVISQKPSRDICQRGTSLTIQCQVDSQVTMMFWYRQQPGQSLTLIATANQGSEATYESGFVIDKFPISRPNLTFSTLTVSNMSPEDSSIYLCSVSGTSGKDIQYFGAGTRLSVL.

This clonotype was counted many times. The chain links TRBV9 to TRBJ1-2; the match to TRBD1 covers 9 bases. Trimming took 4 bases from V and 5 from J; bases not matched to a gene: 15. The CDR3 has 17 amino acids. Germline V gene data show CDR1 as SGDLS and CDR2 as YYNGEE. This CDR3 is CASSRGQGKNLQYGYTF. The CDR3 DNA reads TGTGCCAGCAGCAGGGGACAGGGAAAAAACCTTCAATATGGCTACACCTTC. The whole variable domain, remainder taken from reference TRBV9 and TRBJ1-2, is DSGVTQTPKHLITATGQRVTLRCSPRSGDLSVYWYQQSLDQGLQFLIQYYNGEERAKGNILERFSAQQFPDLHSELNLSSLELGDSALYFCASSRGQGKNLQYGYTFGSGTRLTVV.

At least ten counts were recorded for this clonotype. The chain employs TRBV7-9 and TRBJ2-7; D gene unclear. CDR1 SEHNR and CDR2 FQNEAQ come from the germline V gene (reference sequence). The CDR3 consists of 15 residues. Trimming stripped 3 bases from V and 0 bases from J, with 12 bases between. CDR3 in DNA: TGTGCCAGCAGCTTTGCCGACACGAGCTCCTACGAGCAGTACTTC. Its protein product is CASSFADTSSYEQYF. The full variable domain, rest sourced from reference TRBV7-9 and TRBJ2-7, is DTGVSQNPRHKITKRGQNVTFRCDPISEHNRLYWYRQTLGQGPEFLTYFQNEAQLEKSRLLSDRFSAERPKGSFSTLEIQRTEQGDSAMYLCASSFADTSSYEQYFGPGTRLTVT.

This clonotype was detected only a few times. The V and J genes are TRBV27 and TRBJ2-2, with D hard to call. Per the germline V gene, CDR1 is MNHEY and CDR2 is SMNVEV (reference sequence). Trimming took off 5 bases at V and 4 bases at J, with 11 bases between the two ends. The CDR3 covers 14 residues. Here the CDR3 reads CASSHLEATGELFF. In DNA, the CDR3 is TGTGCCAGCAGTCACCTAGAGGCCACCGGGGAGCTGTTTTTT.

The chain joins TRBV2 to TRBJ1-5; 8 positions match TRBD1. The germline gives CDR1 SNHLY, CDR2 FYNNEI. The CDR3 covers 14 residues. V lost 5 bases, J lost 3 bases, and 3 bases stayed unmatched. CDR3 coding DNA: TGTGCCAGCAGTCCAGGGGGCTACAATCAGCCCCAGCATTTT. The encoded protein is CASSPGGYNQPQHF.